This T cell receptor (beta chain) was profiled in a study of shared clonotypes between healthy human individuals. Study outcomes and limitations: Richness estimates generally favored naive over memory subsets.

With respect to this clone: Antigen unknown.

Clones were read by immunoSEQ multiplex PCR, and TCRdb kept only the in-frame ones, dropping some. The table includes around 1.5 million clones, approximately 98% detected once. The length of the CDR3 is 17 residues. Germline V gene lookup returns CDR1 SGHNT and CDR2 YYREEE (reference sequence). V gave up 2 bases and J gave up 9 bases; unmatched junction bases: 14. The sample taken for sequencing was naive CD4+ T cells sorted from blood. This sample's subset: CD45RA+ positively selected. This chain joins TRBV5-4 and TRBJ2-1; 10 nucleotides match TRBD2. This clonotype was sampled from a man younger than 45 in good health. This CDR3 reads CASSFKRASGSGFEQFF. The CDR3 coding sequence is TGTGCCAGCAGCTTTAAGAGGGCTAGCGGGAGTGGATTTGAGCAGTTCTTC.